This section outlines one TCR beta chain sequence together with its context. It was by 5' RACE with UMI labels that the TRB cDNA libraries were prepared. No DNA is given; TCRdb re-called the 5' RACE reads and lists each CDR3 protein once. The sample has 50,000 to 60,000 distinct CDR3 sequences; the top ten hold around 0.4%. The data stem from a study of CXCR3-negative and CXCR3-positive naive CD8 T cells. Per germline, CDR1 DFQATT and CDR2 SNEGSKA (reference sequence). The CDR3 consists of 14 residues. V gene TRBV20-1 combines with J gene TRBJ1-1; TCRdb calls TRBD1, which cannot be checked without DNA. The receptor comes from a human donor in good health. Some clones in this sample may be carry-over from other donors' samples. The sample comprised naive CXCR3- CD8+ T cells from blood. Subset of the sample: CD45RO-CCR7+CD27+CD95- naive CD8+ T cells lacking CXCR3 (TNR3-). The CDR3 sequence: CSARGVQGDTEAFF.